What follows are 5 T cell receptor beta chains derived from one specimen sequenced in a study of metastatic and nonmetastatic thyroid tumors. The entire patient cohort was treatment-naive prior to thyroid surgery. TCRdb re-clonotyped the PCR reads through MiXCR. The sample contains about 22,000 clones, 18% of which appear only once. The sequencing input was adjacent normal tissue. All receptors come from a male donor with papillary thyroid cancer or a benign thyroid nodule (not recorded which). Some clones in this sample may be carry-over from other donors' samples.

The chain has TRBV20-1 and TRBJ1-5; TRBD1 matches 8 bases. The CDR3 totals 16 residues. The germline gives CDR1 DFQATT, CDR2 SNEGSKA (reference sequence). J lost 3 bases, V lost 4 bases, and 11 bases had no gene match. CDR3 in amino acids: CSAKARDRLINQPQHF. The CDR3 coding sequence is TGCAGTGCTAAAGCTCGGGACAGGCTAATCAATCAGCCCCAGCATTTT.

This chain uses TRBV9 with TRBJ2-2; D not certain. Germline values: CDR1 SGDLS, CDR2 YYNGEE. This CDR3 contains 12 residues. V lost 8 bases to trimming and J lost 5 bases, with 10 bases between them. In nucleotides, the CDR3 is TGTGCCAGAAGCTCTCTAACCGGGGAGCTGTTTTTT. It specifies CARSSLTGELFF.

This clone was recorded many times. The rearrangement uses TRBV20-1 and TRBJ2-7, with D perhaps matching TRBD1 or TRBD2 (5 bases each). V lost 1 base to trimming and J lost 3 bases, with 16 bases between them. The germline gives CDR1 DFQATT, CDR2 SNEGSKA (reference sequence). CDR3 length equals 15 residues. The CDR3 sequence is CSARGGRAGYYEQYV. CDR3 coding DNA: TGCAGTGCTAGAGGGGGACGGGCCGGCTACTACGAGCAGTACGTC.

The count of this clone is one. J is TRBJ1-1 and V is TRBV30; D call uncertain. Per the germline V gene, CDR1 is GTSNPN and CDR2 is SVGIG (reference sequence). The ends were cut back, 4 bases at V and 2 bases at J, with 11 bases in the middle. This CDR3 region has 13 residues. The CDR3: CAWIVRSNTEAFF. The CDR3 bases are TGTGCCTGGATTGTCCGATCTAACACTGAAGCTTTCTTT. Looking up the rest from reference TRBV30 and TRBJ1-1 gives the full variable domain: SQTIHQWPATLVQPVGSPLSLECTVEGTSNPNLYWYRQAAGRGLQLLFYSVGIGQISSEVPQNLSASRPQDRQFILSSKKLLLSDSGFYLCAWIVRSNTEAFFGQGTRLTVV.

Here the CDR3 DNA reads TGTGCCAGCATGGGACAGGGGGCTGGCGAGCAGTACTTC. This translates into CASMGQGAGEQYF. The chain carries TRBV2 and TRBJ2-7; TRBD1 aligns across 12 bases. This CDR3 is 13 amino acids long. Trimming at V came to 7 bases and at J to 6 bases, leaving 4 bases not matched to a gene. The V gene's germline CDR1 is SNHLY and CDR2 FYNNEI.